This T cell receptor (beta chain) was sequenced during a study of T cell responses to AZD1222 COVID-19 vaccine. Overall study findings and caveats: Elevations in Spike-specific TCR breadth and depth followed administration of two AZD1222 doses. Reportedly, close to half of spike-specific TCRs are directed against unmutated variant regions. It was only after the peak T cell response that any repertoires were sampled.

The CDR3 loop spans 14 amino acids. CDR1 and CDR2 (germline): MNHEY, SMNVEV (reference sequence). The method was immunoSEQ multiplex PCR; TCRdb's version includes in-frame clones alone and lacks a portion of them. The repertoire has under 80,000 clones, approximately 88% of them found once; the top ten carry around 21%. About this clone itself: Its target is unknown.

The genes are TRBV27 and TRBJ2-1; 9 bases match TRBD2. The source is an adult in good health. Source: peripheral blood, taken on day 0 of AZD1222 vaccination. CDR3 amino acids: CASPAGGPYNEQFF. The CDR3, as DNA: TGTGCGAGCCCAGCGGGAGGACCCTACAATGAGCAGTTCTTC.